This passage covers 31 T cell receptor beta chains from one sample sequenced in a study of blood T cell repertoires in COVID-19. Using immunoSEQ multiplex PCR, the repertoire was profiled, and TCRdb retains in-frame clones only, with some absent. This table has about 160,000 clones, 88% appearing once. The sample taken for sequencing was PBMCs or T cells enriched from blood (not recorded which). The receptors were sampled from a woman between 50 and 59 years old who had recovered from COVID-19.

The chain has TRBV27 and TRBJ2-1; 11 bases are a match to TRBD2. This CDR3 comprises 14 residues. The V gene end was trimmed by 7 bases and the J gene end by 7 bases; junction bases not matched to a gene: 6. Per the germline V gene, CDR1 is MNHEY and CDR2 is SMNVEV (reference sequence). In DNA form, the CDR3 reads TGTGCCAGCAATCCTCTAGCGGGGGGAAATGAGCAGTTCTTC. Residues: CASNPLAGGNEQFF.

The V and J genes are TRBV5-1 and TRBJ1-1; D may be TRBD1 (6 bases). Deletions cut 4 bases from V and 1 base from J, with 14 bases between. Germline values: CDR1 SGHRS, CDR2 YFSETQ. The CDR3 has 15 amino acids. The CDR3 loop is CASSIDYRENTEAFF. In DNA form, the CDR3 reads TGCGCCAGCAGCATCGATTACAGGGAGAACACTGAAGCTTTCTTT.

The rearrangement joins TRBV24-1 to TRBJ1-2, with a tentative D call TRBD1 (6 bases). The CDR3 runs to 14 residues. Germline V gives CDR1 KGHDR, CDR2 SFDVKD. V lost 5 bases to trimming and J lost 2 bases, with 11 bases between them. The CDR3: CATSGNDRNYGYTF. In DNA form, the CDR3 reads TGTGCCACCAGTGGAAACGACAGGAACTATGGCTACACCTTC.

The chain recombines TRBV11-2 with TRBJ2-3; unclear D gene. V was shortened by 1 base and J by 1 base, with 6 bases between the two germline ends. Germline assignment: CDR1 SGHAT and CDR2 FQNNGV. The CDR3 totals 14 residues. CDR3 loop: CASSLGFGTDTQYF. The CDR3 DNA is TGTGCCAGCAGCTTAGGTTTCGGCACAGATACGCAGTATTTT. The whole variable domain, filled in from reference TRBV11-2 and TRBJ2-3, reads EAGVAQSPRYKIIEKRQSVAFWCNPISGHATLYWYQQILGQGPKLLIQFQNNGVVDDSQLPKDRFSAERLKGVDSTLKIQPAKLEDSAVYLCASSLGFGTDTQYFGPGTRLTVL.

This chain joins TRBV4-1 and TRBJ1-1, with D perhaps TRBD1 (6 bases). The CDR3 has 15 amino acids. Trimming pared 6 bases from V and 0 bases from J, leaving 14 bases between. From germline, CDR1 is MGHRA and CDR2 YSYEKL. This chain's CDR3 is CASRINGQLNTEAFF. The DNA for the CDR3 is TGCGCCAGCAGGATAAACGGACAGTTGAACACTGAAGCTTTCTTT.

CDR3 DNA sequence: TGTGCCAGCAGCAAATTCCCCAGGGGGCTAGTAAGGAGAGGGAACACTGAAGCTTTCTTT. It translates to CASSKFPRGLVRRGNTEAFF. V usage is TRBV21-1 and J usage is TRBJ1-1; TRBD1, as called in the table, went unchecked against the DNA. TRBV21-1 represents a pseudogene. CDR3 length equals 20 residues.

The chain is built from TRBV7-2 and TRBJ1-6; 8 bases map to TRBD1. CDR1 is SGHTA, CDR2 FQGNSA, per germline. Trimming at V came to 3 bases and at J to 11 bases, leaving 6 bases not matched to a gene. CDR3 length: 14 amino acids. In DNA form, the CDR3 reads TGTGCCAGCAGCTTTGGACAGGGCAGGACACCCCTCCACTTT. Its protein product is CASSFGQGRTPLHF.

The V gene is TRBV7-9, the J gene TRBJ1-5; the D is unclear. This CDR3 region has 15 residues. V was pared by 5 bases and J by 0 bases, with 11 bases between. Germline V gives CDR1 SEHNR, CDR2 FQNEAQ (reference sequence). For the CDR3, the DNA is TGTGCCAGCAGCGGAGAGGGTACTAGCAATCAGCCCCAGCATTTT. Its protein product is CASSGEGTSNQPQHF.

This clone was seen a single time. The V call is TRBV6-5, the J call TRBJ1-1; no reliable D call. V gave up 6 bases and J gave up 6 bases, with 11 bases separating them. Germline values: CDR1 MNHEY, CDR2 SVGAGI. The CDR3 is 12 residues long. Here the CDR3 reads CASSSNGAEAFF. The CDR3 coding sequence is TGTGCCAGCAGCAGCAACGGGGCTGAAGCTTTCTTT.

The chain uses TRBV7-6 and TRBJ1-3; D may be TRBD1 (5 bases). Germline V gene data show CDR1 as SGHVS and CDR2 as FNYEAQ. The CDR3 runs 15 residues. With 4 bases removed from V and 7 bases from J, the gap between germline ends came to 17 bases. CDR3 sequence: CASSSPLRDRNTIYF. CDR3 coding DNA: TGTGCCAGCAGCTCTCCCCTCAGGGATAGGAACACCATATATTTT. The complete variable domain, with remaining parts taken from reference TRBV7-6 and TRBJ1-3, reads GAGVSQSPRYKVTKRGQDVALRCDPISGHVSLYWYRQALGQGPEFLTYFNYEAQQDKSGLPNDRFSAERPEGSISTLTIQRTEQRDSAMYRCASSSPLRDRNTIYFGEGSWLTVV.

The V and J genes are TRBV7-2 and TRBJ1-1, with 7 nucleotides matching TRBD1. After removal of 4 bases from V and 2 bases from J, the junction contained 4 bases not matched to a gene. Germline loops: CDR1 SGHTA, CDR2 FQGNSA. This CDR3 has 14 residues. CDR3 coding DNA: TGTGCCAGCAGCTCCCACAGGGGTAACACTGAAGCTTTCTTT. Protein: CASSSHRGNTEAFF. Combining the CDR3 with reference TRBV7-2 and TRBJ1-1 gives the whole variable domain GAGVSQSPSNKVTEKGKDVELRCDPISGHTALYWYRQSLGQGLEFLIYFQGNSAPDKSGLPSDRFSAERTGGSVSTLTIQRTQQEDSAVYLCASSSHRGNTEAFFGQGTRLTVV.

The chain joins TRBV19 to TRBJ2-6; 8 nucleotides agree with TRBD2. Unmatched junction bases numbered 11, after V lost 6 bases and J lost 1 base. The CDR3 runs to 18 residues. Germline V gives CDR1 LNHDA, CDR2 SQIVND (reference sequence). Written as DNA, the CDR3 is TGTGCCAGTAGGGGAAGCGGGGGTCAAATTTCTGGGGCCAACGTCCTGACTTTC. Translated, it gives CASRGSGGQISGANVLTF.

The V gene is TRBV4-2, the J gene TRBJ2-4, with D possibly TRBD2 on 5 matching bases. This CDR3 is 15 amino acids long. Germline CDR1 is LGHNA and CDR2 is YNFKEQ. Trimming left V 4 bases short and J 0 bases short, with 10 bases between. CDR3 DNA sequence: TGTGCCAGCAGCCCGGACGGGGTAGCCAAAAACATTCAGTACTTC. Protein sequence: CASSPDGVAKNIQYF.

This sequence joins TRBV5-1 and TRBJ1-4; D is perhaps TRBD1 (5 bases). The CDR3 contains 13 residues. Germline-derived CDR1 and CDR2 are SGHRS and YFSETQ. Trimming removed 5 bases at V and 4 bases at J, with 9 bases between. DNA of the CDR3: TGCGCCAGCAGTCGGGGGGATAATGAAAAACTGTTTTTT. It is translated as CASSRGDNEKLFF.

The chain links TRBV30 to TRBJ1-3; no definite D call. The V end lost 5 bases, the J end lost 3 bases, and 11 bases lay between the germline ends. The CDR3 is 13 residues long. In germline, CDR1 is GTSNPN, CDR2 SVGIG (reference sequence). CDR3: CAWEPHSGNTIYF. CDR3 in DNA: TGTGCCTGGGAACCGCACAGTGGAAACACCATATATTTT.

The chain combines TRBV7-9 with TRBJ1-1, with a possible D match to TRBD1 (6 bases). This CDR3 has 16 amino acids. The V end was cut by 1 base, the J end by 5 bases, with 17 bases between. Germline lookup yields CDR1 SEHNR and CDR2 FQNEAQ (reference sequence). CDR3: CASSLGGNREGTEAFF. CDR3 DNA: TGTGCCAGCAGCTTAGGCGGAAACAGGGAGGGGACTGAAGCTTTCTTT. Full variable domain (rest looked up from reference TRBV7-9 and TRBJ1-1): DTGVSQNPRHKITKRGQNVTFRCDPISEHNRLYWYRQTLGQGPEFLTYFQNEAQLEKSRLLSDRFSAERPKGSFSTLEIQRTEQGDSAMYLCASSLGGNREGTEAFFGQGTRLTVV.

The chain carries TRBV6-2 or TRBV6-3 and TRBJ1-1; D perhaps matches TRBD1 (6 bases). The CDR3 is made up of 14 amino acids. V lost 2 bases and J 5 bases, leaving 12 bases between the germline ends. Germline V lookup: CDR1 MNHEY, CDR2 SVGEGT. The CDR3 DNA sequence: TGTGCCAGCAGTTACACGCCAAGGGGGACTGAAGCTTTCTTT. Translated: CASSYTPRGTEAFF.

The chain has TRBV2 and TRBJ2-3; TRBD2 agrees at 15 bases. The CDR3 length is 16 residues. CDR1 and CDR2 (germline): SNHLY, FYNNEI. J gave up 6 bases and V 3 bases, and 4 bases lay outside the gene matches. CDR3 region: CASSEGTSGGPDTQYF. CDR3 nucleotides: TGTGCCAGCAGTGAGGGGACTAGCGGGGGGCCCGATACGCAGTATTTT.

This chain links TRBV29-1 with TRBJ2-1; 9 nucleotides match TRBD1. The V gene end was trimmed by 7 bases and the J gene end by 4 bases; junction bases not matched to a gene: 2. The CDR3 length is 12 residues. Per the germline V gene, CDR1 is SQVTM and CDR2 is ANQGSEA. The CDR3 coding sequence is TGCAGCGGGGGACAGGGTTACAATGAGCAGTTCTTC. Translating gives CSGGQGYNEQFF.

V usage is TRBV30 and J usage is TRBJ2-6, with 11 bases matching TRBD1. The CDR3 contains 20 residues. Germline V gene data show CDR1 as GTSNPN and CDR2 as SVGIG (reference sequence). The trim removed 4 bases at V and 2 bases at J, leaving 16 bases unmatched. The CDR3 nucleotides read TGTGCCTGGACCCTACTTGGGACAGGGGGAAGGGAGACTGGGGCCAACGTCCTGACTTTC. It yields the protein CAWTLLGTGGRETGANVLTF.

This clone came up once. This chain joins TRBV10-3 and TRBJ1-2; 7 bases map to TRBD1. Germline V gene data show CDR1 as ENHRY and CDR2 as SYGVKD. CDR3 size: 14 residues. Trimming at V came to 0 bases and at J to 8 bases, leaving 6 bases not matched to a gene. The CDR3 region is CAISESGQAGGYTF. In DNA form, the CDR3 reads TGTGCCATCAGTGAGTCCGGACAGGCGGGAGGCTACACCTTC.

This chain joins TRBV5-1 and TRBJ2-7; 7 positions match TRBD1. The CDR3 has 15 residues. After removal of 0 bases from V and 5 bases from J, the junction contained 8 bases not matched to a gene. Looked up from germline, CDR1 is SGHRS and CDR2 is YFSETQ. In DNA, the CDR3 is TGCGCCAGCAGCTTGGCCCTTCTGACAGGGAACGAGCAGTACTTC. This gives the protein CASSLALLTGNEQYF.

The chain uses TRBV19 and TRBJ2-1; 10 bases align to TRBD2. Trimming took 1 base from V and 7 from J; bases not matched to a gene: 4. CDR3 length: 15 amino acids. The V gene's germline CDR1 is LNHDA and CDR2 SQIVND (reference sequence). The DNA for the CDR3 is TGTGCCAGTAGTATAGTAGCGGGGGGCCTAAATGAGCAGTTCTTC. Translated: CASSIVAGGLNEQFF.

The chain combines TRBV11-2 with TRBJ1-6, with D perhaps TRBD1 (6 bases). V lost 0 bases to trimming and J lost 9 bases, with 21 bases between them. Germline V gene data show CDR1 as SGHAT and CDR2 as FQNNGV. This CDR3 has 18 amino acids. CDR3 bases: TGTGCCAGCAGCTTAGAGGTCCCCGGACACCTAGGGGGTTCACCCCTCCACTTT. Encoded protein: CASSLEVPGHLGGSPLHF.

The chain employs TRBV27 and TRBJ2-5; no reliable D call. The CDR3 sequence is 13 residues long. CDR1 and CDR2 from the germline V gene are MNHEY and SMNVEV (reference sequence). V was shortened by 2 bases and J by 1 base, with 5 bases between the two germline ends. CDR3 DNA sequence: TGTGCCAGCAGTTTAACAGCCCAAGAGACCCAGTACTTC. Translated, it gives CASSLTAQETQYF.

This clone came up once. The CDR3 DNA reads TGCGCCAGCAGCTCCGGACAGATTGAAGCTTTCTTT. Translation gives CASSSGQIEAFF. The chain employs TRBV5-1 and TRBJ1-1, with D perhaps matching TRBD1 (6 bases). The CDR3 runs 12 residues. The germline gives CDR1 SGHRS, CDR2 YFSETQ. V gave up 3 bases and J gave up 7 bases, with 10 bases separating them.

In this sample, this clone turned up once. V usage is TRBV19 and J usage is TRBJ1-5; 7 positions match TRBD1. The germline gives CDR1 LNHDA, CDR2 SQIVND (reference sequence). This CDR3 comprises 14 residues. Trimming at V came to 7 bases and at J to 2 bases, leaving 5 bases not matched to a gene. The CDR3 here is CASMRQGGNQPQHF. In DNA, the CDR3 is TGTGCCAGTATGAGACAGGGTGGCAATCAGCCCCAGCATTTT.

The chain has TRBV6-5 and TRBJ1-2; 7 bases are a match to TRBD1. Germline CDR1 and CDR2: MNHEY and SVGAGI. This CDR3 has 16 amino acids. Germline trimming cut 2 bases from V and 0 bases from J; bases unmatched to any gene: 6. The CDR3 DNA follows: TGTGCCAGCAGTTACGGGACAGCCTCTTCTAACTATGGCTACACCTTC. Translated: CASSYGTASSNYGYTF.

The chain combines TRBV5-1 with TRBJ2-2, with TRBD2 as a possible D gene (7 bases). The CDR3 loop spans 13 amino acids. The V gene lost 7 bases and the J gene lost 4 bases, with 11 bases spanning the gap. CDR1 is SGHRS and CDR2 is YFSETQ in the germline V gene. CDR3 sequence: CASGGAGTGELFF. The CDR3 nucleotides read TGCGCCAGCGGGGGGGCCGGCACCGGGGAGCTGTTTTTT.

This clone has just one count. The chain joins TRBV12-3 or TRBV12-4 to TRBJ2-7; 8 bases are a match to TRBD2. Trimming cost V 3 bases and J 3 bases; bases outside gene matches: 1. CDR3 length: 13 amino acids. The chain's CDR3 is CASSFTSGYEQYF. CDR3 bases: TGTGCCAGCAGTTTCACTAGCGGCTACGAGCAGTACTTC.

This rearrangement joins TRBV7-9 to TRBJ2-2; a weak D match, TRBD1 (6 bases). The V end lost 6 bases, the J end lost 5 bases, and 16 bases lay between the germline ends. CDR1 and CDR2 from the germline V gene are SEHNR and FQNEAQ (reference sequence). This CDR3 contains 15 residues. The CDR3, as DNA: TGTGCCAGCAGTCCTACAGGGCTATCTACCGGGGAGCTGTTTTTT. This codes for CASSPTGLSTGELFF.